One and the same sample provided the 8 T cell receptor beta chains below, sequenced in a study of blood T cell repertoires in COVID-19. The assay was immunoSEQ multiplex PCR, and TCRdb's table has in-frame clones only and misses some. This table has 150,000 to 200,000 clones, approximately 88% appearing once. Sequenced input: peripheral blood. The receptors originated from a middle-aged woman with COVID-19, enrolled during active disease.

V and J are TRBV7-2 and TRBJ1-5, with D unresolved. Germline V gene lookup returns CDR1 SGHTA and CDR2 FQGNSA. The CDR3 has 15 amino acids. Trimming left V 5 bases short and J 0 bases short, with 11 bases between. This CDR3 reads CASSPKYHSNQPQHF. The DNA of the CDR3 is TGTGCCAGCAGCCCTAAGTACCATAGCAATCAGCCCCAGCATTTT.

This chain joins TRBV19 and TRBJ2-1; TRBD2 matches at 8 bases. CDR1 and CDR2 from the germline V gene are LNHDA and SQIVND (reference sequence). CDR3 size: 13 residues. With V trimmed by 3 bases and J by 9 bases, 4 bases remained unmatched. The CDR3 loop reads CASSMAGGLEQFF. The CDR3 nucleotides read TGTGCCAGTAGTATGGCGGGAGGTCTTGAGCAGTTCTTC.

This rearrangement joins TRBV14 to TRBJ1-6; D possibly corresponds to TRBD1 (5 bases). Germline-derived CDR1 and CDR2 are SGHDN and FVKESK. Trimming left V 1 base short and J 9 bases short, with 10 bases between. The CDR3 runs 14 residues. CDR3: CASSQGSGSSPLHF. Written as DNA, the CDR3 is TGTGCCAGCAGCCAAGGGTCAGGGTCTTCACCCCTCCACTTT.

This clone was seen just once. CDR3 nucleotide sequence: TGTGCCAGCAGCCAAGGGACAGGGCAAGGCTACACCTTC. It specifies CASSQGTGQGYTF. The V gene is TRBV3-1 (or the pseudogene TRBV3-2), the J gene TRBJ1-2; 8 bases are shared with TRBD1. From germline, CDR1 is LGHDT and CDR2 YNNKEL (reference sequence). The CDR3 is 13 amino acids. Trimming at V came to 1 base and at J to 8 bases, leaving 3 bases not matched to a gene.

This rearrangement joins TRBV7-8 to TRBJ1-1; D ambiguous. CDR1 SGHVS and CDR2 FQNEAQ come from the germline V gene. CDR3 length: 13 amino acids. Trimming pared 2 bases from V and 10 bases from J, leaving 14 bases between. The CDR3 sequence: CASSLYRTEGAFF. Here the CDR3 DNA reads TGTGCCAGCAGCTTATATCGTACAGAAGGAGCTTTCTTT.

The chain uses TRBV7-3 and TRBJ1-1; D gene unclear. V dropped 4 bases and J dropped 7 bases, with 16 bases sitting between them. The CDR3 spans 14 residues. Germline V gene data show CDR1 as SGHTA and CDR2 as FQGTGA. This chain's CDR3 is CASSYQTPGGEAFF. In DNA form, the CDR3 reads TGTGCCAGCAGCTATCAAACTCCAGGAGGTGAAGCTTTCTTT.

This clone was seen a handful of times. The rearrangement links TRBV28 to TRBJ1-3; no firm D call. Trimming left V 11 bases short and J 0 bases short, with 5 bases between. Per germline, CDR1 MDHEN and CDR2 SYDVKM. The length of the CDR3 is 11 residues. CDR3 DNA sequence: TGTGCCTCATTCTCTGGAAACACCATATATTTT. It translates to CASFSGNTIYF.

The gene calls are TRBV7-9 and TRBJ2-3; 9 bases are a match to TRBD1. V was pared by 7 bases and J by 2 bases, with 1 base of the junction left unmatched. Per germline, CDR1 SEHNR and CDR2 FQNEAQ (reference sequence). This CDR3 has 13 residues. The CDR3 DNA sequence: TGTGCCAGCAACAGGGGGCTCACAGATACGCAGTATTTT. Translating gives CASNRGLTDTQYF.